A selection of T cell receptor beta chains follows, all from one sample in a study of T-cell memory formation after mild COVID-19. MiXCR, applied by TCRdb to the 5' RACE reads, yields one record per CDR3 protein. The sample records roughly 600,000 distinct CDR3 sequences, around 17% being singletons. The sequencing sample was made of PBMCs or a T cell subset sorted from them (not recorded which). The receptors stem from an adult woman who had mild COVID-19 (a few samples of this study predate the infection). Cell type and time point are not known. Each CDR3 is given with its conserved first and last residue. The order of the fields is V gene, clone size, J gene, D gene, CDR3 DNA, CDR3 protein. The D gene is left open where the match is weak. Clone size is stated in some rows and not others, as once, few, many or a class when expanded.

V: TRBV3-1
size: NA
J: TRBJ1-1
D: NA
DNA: TGTGCCAGCACTAATACCCCACAGCGGGCTTTCTTT
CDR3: CASTNTPQRAFF

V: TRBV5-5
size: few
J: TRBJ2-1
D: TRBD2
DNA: TGTGCCAGCAGCTTAACTCTAGCGGGAGCTCGGGATGAGCAGTTCTTC
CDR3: CASSLTLAGARDEQFF

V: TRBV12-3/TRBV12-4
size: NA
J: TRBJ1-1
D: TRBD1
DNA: TGTGCCAGCAGTTCCCCTCACTCAGGGGGTAGTGAAGCTTTCTTT
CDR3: CASSSPHSGGSEAFF

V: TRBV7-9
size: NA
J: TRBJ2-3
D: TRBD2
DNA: TGTGCCAGCAGTAACCGACTAGCGGGGGGGTCAGATACGCAGTATTTT
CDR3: CASSNRLAGGSDTQYF

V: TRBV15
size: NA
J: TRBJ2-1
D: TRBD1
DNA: TGTGCCACCAGCAGAGATCCCCAGGGGGCCTTGGATGAGCAGTTCTTC
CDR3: CATSRDPQGALDEQFF

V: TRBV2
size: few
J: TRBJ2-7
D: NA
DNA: TGTGCCAGCAGTGGAAAGATATACATACGAGGGCAGTACTTC
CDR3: CASSGKIYIRGQYF

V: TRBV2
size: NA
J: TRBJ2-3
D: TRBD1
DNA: TGTGCCATCAGGGACAGGGGGTTCGGAGATACGCAGTATTTT
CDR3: CAIRDRGFGDTQYF

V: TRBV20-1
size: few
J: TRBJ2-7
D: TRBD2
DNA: TGCAGTGCTAGGTCCCTAGCGGGGGGGGAGCAGTACTTC
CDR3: CSARSLAGGEQYF

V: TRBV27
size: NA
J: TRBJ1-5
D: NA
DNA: TGTGCCAGCAGTCCAGGAGGAGCTTACAATCAGCCCCAGCATTTT
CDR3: CASSPGGAYNQPQHF

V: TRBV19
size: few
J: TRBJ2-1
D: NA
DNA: TGTGCCAGTAGCACCCCCGGACACACCAATGAGCAGTTCTTC
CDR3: CASSTPGHTNEQFF

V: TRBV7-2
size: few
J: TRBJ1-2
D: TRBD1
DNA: TGTGCCAGCAGCTTGAACAGGGGAGGTAGCTATGGCTACACCTTC
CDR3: CASSLNRGGSYGYTF

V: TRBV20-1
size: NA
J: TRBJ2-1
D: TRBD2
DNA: TGCAGTGCTAGCCGCGGGGGGGCCTACAATGAGCAGTTCTTC
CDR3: CSASRGGAYNEQFF

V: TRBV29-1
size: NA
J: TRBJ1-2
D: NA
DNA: TGCAGCGTTCCCGGGGGATACTATGGCTACACCTTC
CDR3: CSVPGGYYGYTF

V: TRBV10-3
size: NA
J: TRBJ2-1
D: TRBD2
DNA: TGTGCCATCAGTGAGCAACTAGCGGGAGGAAATGAGCAGTTCTTC
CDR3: CAISEQLAGGNEQFF

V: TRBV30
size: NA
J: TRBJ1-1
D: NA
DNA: TGTGCCTGGAGTGTACTTCCCGGCGGGGCTTTCTTT
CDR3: CAWSVLPGGAFF

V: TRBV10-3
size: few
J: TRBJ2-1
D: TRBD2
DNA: TGTGCCATCAGACTAGCGGAAGCCTACAATGAGCAGTTCTTC
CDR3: CAIRLAEAYNEQFF

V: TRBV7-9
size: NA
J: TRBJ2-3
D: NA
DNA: TGTGCCAGCAGCTCAAGCGGCGGATCTGTTGATACGCAGTATTTT
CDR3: CASSSSGGSVDTQYF

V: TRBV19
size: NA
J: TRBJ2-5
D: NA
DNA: TGTGCCAGTAGTGCCTGGGACCCCGCGGAGACCCAGTACTTC
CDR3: CASSAWDPAETQYF

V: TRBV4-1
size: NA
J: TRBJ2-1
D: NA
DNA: TGCGCCAGCAGCCGTCGGGGGCGGGGAGTCTCCTACAATGAGCAGTTCTTC
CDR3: CASSRRGRGVSYNEQFF

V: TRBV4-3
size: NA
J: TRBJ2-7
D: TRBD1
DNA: TGCGCCAGCAGCCAAGATCCTCTGGACAGGGGTGGAGAGCAGTACTTC
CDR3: CASSQDPLDRGGEQYF

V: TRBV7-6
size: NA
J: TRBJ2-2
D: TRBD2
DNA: TGTTCCAGCAGCCTTAGGACTAGCGGGGGCACCGGGGAGCTGTTTTTT
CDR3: CSSSLRTSGGTGELFF

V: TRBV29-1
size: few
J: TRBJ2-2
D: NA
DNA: TGCAGCGCCGAACGGGGAAGTTCCACCGGGGAGCTGTTTTTT
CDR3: CSAERGSSTGELFF

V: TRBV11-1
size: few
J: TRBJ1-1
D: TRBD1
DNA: TGTGCCAGCATCCCGGACAGGGGGACTGAAGCTTTCTTT
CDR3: CASIPDRGTEAFF

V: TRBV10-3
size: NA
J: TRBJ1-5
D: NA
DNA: TGTGCCATTCCACAGGGAGACAGCAATCAGCCCCAGCATTTT
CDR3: CAIPQGDSNQPQHF

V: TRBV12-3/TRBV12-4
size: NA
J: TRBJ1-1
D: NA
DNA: TGTGCCAGCAGTTTTGGGGGGCGGAGTACTGAAGCTTTCTTT
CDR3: CASSFGGRSTEAFF

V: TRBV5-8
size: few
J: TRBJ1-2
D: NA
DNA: TGTGCCAGCAGCTCACGGGACCCCCCCCTCTCTGGCTATGGCTACACCTTC
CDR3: CASSSRDPPLSGYGYTF

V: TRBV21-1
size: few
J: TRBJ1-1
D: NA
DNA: TGTGCCAGCAGCAAAGTCCCCCGTGGGGCGGACACTGAAGCTTTCTTT
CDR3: CASSKVPRGADTEAFF

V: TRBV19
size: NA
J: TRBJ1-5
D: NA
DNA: TGTGCCAGTACTAAGAACGTTGGTTTCACTAGCAATCAGCCCCAGCATTTT
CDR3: CASTKNVGFTSNQPQHF

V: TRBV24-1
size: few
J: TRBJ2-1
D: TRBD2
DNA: TGTGCCACCAGTGACCGCACTAGCGGGAGCTTTAATGAGCAGTTCTTC
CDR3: CATSDRTSGSFNEQFF

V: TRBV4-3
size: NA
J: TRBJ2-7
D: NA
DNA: TGCGCCAGCAGCCAAGCATGGAGGGGCCCCTACGAGCAGTACTTC
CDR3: CASSQAWRGPYEQYF

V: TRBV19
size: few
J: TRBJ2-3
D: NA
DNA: TGTGCCAGTAGTGCCCGGACGGGGTTGGATACGCAGTATTTT
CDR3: CASSARTGLDTQYF

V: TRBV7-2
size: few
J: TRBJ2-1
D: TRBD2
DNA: TGTGCCAGCAGACGAAGACTAGCGGGAGGGGGGGACAATGAGCAGTTCTTC
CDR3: CASRRRLAGGGDNEQFF

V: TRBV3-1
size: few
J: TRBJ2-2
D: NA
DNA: TGTGCCAGCAGCCTCCGGGGCGGGGAGCTGTTTTTT
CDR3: CASSLRGGELFF

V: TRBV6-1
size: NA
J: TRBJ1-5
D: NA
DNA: TGTGCCAGCAGGGATGGGATCTGGACTAGCAATCAGCCCCAGCATTTT
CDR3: CASRDGIWTSNQPQHF

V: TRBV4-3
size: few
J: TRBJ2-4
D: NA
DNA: TGCGCCAGCAGCCAAGCGTCTACCTCAGGCCTCAAAAACATTCAGTACTTC
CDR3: CASSQASTSGLKNIQYF